Listed here is a single T cell receptor (beta chain). Its matching antigen is unknown. This record belongs to a study of T cells in pancreatic ductal adenocarcinoma. Study-wide results and limits: Tumor-versus-blood clonality comparisons may be biased toward lower tumor diversity. No significant tumor-blood clonality difference; means were about 0.11 and 0.072. Unique clonotypes were approximately 8-fold more numerous in blood than in tumor. This surgical cohort overrepresents the minority presenting with early-stage disease.

This CDR3 contains 15 residues. Germline values: CDR1 SGDLS, CDR2 YYNGEE. The germline V and J ends were trimmed by 0 bases and 0 bases, with 7 bases remaining between them. No neoadjuvant therapy was given to the selected pancreatic ductal adenocarcinoma patients before their surgery. Profiling relied on immunoSEQ multiplex PCR, and the TCRdb table lists in-frame clones only, not all of them. Of 5,000 or so clones listed, about 72% are singletons. This sequence joins TRBV9 and TRBJ2-1; no clear D. The sample comprised pancreatic tumor tissue. The TCR originated in a human donor with pancreatic ductal adenocarcinoma. This chain's CDR3 is CASSVDLVSYNEQFF. DNA for the CDR3: TGTGCCAGCAGCGTAGATTTAGTCTCCTACAATGAGCAGTTCTTC.